This TCR beta chain came from a study of blood T cell repertoires in COVID-19. Overall study context: The origin of the acute and convalescent COVID-19 samples was the United States, Italy and Spain.

Here immunoSEQ multiplex PCR was the method, and the copy in TCRdb shows in-frame clones only, minus some. The data show about 350,000 clones, 88% seen once. Participants, about 18 to 90 years old, spanned more than 20 US areas. Which cohort a participant joined came from the clinical history participants gave. The CDR3 is made up of 13 amino acids. Per germline, CDR1 SGHTA and CDR2 FQGNSA. V lost 6 bases, J lost 7 bases, and 13 bases lay in between. Input material: PBMCs or T cells enriched from blood (not recorded which). The chain combines TRBV7-2 with TRBJ1-3; D remains ambiguous. The clonotype was recovered from a woman aged 25 to 39 who had been exposed to COVID-19. The CDR3 DNA is TGTGCCAGCAGGAAGACTATAGGGAACACCATATATTTT. Translation gives CASRKTIGNTIYF.